Listed here are 16 T cell receptor beta chains from one sample, sequenced in a study of blood T cell repertoires in COVID-19. TCRdb's copy holds only in-frame clones and misses some; the assay was immunoSEQ multiplex PCR. The sample records under 150,000 clones, approximately 80% being singletons. Sequencing was carried out using peripheral blood. Receptors were obtained from a human donor in a cohort sampled during active COVID-19.

The rearrangement joins TRBV19 to TRBJ1-2, with TRBD1 as a possible D gene (5 bases). The CDR3 has 14 amino acids. Germline CDR1 LNHDA, CDR2 SQIVND (reference sequence). V dropped 3 bases and J dropped 5 bases, with 13 bases sitting between them. The CDR3, as DNA: TGTGCCAGTAGTATGACAGAAGAGGCTTATGGCTACACCTTC. It translates to CASSMTEEAYGYTF. The full variable domain, in which reference TRBV19 and TRBJ1-2 provide the parts outside the CDR3, is DGGITQSPKYLFRKEGQNVTLSCEQNLNHDAMYWYRQDPGQGLRLIYYSQIVNDFQKGDIAEGYSVSREKKESFPLTVTSAQKNPTAFYLCASSMTEEAYGYTFGSGTRLTVV.

DNA of the CDR3: TGTGCCAGCAGCTCTGGCGGCGTAGGTTCCAATGAGCAGTTCTTC. As protein: CASSSGGVGSNEQFF. The gene calls are TRBV25-1 and TRBJ2-1; D gene uncertain. The germline CDR1 and CDR2 sequences are MGHDK and SYGVNS. V was pared by 6 bases and J by 6 bases, with 18 bases between. This CDR3 has 15 amino acids.

The V and J genes are TRBV7-2 and TRBJ1-6, with D unclear. CDR1 is SGHTA and CDR2 is FQGNSA in the germline V gene. Deletions cut 2 bases from V and 7 bases from J, with 9 bases between. The CDR3 spans 14 residues. The CDR3 DNA is TGTGCCAGCAGCTTATCTGAGAGCAATTCACCCCTCCACTTT. It yields the protein CASSLSESNSPLHF.

This rearrangement joins TRBV6-2 or TRBV6-3 to TRBJ1-2; possible D gene TRBD1, 6 bases. V shed 6 bases and J shed 7 bases, with 21 bases lying between them. Germline V gives CDR1 MNHEY, CDR2 SVGEGT. There are 15 residues in the CDR3. This CDR3 reads CASSPRQGHLGGYTF. The DNA for the CDR3 is TGTGCCAGCAGCCCAAGGCAGGGGCACCTTGGTGGCTACACCTTC.

The rearrangement links TRBV5-1 to TRBJ2-2; D might be TRBD1 (6 bases). Germline values: CDR1 SGHRS, CDR2 YFSETQ. The CDR3 sequence is 15 residues long. Trimming removed 5 bases from V and 1 base from J, with 12 bases in between. The CDR3 loop is CASRSGQLNTGELFF. The CDR3 nucleotides are TGCGCCAGCAGGTCGGGACAACTGAACACCGGGGAGCTGTTTTTT.

The V and J genes are TRBV15 and TRBJ2-7; D call uncertain. Germline CDR1 and CDR2: LNHNV and YYDKDF (reference sequence). CDR3 size: 15 residues. V was cut by 0 bases and J by 0 bases, with 9 bases left in between. The CDR3 spells CATSRDREFSYEQYF. The CDR3 nucleotides are TGTGCCACCAGCAGAGATCGAGAATTCTCCTACGAGCAGTACTTC.

V is TRBV11-2 and J is TRBJ2-3, with D possibly being TRBD2 (5 bases). The CDR3 is made up of 16 amino acids. Germline values: CDR1 SGHAT, CDR2 FQNNGV. Trimming cost V 4 bases and J 3 bases, with 17 bases left between them. CDR3 region: CASSSVAGQETDTQYF. DNA of the CDR3: TGTGCCAGCAGCTCGGTGGCGGGCCAGGAGACAGATACGCAGTATTTT.

This clone has just a few counts. V and J are TRBV7-2 and TRBJ1-5, with TRBD1 identical over 8 bases. Germline V gene sequence: CDR1 SGHTA, CDR2 FQGNSA. The CDR3 totals 15 residues. V was clipped by 3 bases and J by 2 bases; unmatched bases: 3. The CDR3 sequence is CASSFATGGNQPQHF. CDR3 coding DNA: TGTGCCAGCAGCTTCGCGACAGGGGGCAATCAGCCCCAGCATTTT.

V is TRBV5-5 and J is TRBJ2-1, with 11 positions matching TRBD1. Per germline, CDR1 SGHKS and CDR2 YYEKEE (reference sequence). The CDR3 totals 15 residues. The V segment lost 4 bases and the J segment 4 bases; nucleotides outside the gene matches: 4. The CDR3 spells CASSAGQGAYNEQFF. CDR3 DNA sequence: TGTGCCAGCAGCGCTGGACAGGGGGCTTACAATGAGCAGTTCTTC.

J is TRBJ1-5 and V is TRBV10-2; TRBD1 matches at 7 bases. The CDR3 totals 14 residues. Unmatched junction bases numbered 10, after V lost 9 bases and J lost 5 bases. The V gene's germline CDR1 is WSHSY and CDR2 SAAADI. The CDR3 DNA reads TGCGCCAGTCTTGACGTTACAGGGGATCAGCCCCAGCATTTT. As protein: CASLDVTGDQPQHF.

This clone was seen only a few times. The chain joins TRBV5-5 to TRBJ2-5, with TRBD1 as a possible D gene (6 bases). The germline CDR1 and CDR2 sequences are SGHKS and YYEKEE (reference sequence). The CDR3 is made up of 15 amino acids. V gave up 3 bases and J gave up 1 base, with 13 bases separating them. CDR3 region: CASSWMGAPQETQYF. The CDR3 nucleotides read TGTGCCAGCAGCTGGATGGGGGCTCCCCAAGAGACCCAGTACTTC.

This clone was counted between two and nine times. The gene calls are TRBV3-1 (or the pseudogene TRBV3-2) and TRBJ1-5, with a possible D match to TRBD1 (6 bases). Germline CDR1 reads LGHDT; CDR2 reads YNNKEL (reference sequence). The CDR3 consists of 11 residues. The V end was cut by 9 bases, the J end by 7 bases, with 10 bases between. The CDR3 here is CARSRGQPQHF. CDR3 bases: TGTGCCAGATCCAGGGGACAGCCCCAGCATTTT.

CDR3 DNA sequence: TGTGCCAGCAGCTCCGTTCCCGGGGGAAGGTTTATGACCGGGGAGCTGTTTTTT. This encodes CASSSVPGGRFMTGELFF. This chain uses TRBV7-2 with TRBJ2-2, with a possible D match to TRBD2 (6 bases). CDR1 and CDR2 from the germline V gene are SGHTA and FQGNSA. The ends were cut back, 4 bases at V and 5 bases at J, with 23 bases in the middle. This CDR3 comprises 18 residues.

The sample holds a few counts of this clone. This chain joins TRBV20-1 and TRBJ1-1; D call uncertain. The CDR3 sequence is 9 residues long. Trimming removed 7 bases at V and 9 bases at J, with 9 bases between. CDR1 DFQATT and CDR2 SNEGSKA come from the germline V gene (reference sequence). The CDR3 DNA follows: TGCAGTGTATCCGAGAAAGCTTTCTTT. This sequence encodes CSVSEKAFF.

A few counts support this clone. The rearrangement uses TRBV7-3 and TRBJ1-1; no definite D call. The CDR3 sequence is 14 residues long. CDR1 SGHTA and CDR2 FQGTGA come from the germline V gene. Between the trimmed V and J ends, which lost 5 bases and 5 bases, there was a span of 15 bases. The CDR3 coding sequence is TGTGCCAGCAGCCGGGGTCGGGGTTCGACTGAAGCTTTCTTT. It codes for CASSRGRGSTEAFF.

This clone was observed a single time. The chain carries TRBV27 and TRBJ2-5; TRBD2 aligns across 10 bases. V was clipped by 4 bases and J by 3 bases; unmatched bases: 5. Per germline, CDR1 MNHEY and CDR2 SMNVEV (reference sequence). The CDR3 is 15 residues long. The CDR3 DNA reads as TGTGCCAGCAGTTCGCGCCTAGCGGGAGAAGAGACCCAGTACTTC. Protein product: CASSSRLAGEETQYF.